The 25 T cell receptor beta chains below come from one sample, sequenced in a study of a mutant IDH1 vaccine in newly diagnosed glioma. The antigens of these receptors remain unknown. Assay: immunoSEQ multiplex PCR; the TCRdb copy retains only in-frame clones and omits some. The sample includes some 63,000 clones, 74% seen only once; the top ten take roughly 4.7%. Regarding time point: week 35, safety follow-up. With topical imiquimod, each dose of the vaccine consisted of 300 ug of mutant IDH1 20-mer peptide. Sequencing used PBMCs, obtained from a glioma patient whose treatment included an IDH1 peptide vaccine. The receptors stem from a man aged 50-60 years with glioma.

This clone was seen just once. DNA of the CDR3: TGTGCCAGCAGCTTGGACAAAGGGGGCTCCTCTGGAAACACCATATATTTT. Translation gives CASSLDKGGSSGNTIYF. The chain combines TRBV5-6 with TRBJ1-3, with 7 bases aligning to TRBD1. V trimming: 0 bases; J trimming: 0 bases; junction bases outside the gene matches: 6. The CDR3 spans 17 residues. CDR1 is SGHDT and CDR2 is YYEEEE in the germline V gene.

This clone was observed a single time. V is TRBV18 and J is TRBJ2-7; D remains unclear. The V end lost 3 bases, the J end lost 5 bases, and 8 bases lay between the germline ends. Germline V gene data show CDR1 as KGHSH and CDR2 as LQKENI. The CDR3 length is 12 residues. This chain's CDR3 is CASSPRDDEQYF. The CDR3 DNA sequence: TGTGCCAGCTCACCTCGTGATGACGAGCAGTACTTC.

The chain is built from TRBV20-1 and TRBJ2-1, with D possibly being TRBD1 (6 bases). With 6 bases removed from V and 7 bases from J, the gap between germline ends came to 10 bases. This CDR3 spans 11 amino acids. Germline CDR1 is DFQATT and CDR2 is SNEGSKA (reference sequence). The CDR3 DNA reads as TGCAGTGCGTACAGGGAAAATGAGCAGTTCTTC. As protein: CSAYRENEQFF.

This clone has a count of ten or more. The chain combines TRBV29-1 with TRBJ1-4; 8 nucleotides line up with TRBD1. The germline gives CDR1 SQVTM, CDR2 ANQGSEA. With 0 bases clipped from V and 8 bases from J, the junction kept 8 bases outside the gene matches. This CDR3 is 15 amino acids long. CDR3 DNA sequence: TGCAGCGTTGAAGATCCGACAGGGGTTGAGGAAAAACTGTTTTTT. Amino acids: CSVEDPTGVEEKLFF.

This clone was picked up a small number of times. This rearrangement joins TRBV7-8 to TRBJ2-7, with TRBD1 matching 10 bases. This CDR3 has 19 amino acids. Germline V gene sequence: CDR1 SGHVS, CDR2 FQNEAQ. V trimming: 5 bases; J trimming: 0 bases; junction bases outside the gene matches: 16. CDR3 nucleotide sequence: TGTGCCAGCAGCCGTCCGGGACAGGGGAAGCGGGGAGCCTCCTACGAGCAGTACTTC. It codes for CASSRPGQGKRGASYEQYF.

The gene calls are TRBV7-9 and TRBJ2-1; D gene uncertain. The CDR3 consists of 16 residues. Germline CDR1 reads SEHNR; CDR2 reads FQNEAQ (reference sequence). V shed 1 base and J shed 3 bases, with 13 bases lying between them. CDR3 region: CASSLVATTGYNEQFF. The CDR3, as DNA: TGTGCCAGCAGCTTAGTGGCTACGACGGGCTACAATGAGCAGTTCTTC.

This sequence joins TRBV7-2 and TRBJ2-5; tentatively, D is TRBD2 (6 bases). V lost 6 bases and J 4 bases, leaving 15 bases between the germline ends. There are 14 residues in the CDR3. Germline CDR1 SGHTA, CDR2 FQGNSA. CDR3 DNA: TGTGCCAGCAGTCCCCGGGGTAGCGGAGAGACCCAGTACTTC. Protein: CASSPRGSGETQYF.

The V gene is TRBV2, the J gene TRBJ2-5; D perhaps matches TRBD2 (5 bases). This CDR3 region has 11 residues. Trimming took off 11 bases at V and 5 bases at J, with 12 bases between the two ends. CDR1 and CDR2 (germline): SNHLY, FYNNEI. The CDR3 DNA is TGTGCCTGTGGGCCGGGGGAGACCCAGTACTTC. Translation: CACGPGETQYF.

CDR3: CASSQVGLAGYEQYF. DNA for the CDR3: TGTGCCAGCAGCCAAGTCGGGCTAGCGGGTTACGAGCAGTACTTC. The chain couples TRBV4-2 to TRBJ2-7; TRBD2 agrees at 8 bases. J lost 4 bases, V lost 1 base, and 6 bases had no gene match. Germline values: CDR1 LGHNA, CDR2 YNFKEQ. CDR3 size: 15 residues.

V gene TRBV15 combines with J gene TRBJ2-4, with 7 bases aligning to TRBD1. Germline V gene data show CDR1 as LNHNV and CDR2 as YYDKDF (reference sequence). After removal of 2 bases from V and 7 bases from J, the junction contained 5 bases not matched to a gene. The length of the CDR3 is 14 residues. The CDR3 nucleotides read TGTGCCACCAGCAGACCGACAGGGAGTAACATTCAGTACTTC. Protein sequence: CATSRPTGSNIQYF. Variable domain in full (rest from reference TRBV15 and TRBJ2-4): DAMVIQNPRYQVTQFGKPVTLSCSQTLNHNVMYWYQQKSSQAPKLLFHYYDKDFNNEADTPDNFQSRRPNTSFCFLDIRSPGLGDTAMYLCATSRPTGSNIQYFGAGTRLSVL.

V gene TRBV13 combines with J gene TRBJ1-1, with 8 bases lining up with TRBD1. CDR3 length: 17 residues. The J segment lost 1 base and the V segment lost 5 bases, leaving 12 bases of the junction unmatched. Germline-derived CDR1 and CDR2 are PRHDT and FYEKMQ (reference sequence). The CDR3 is CASSPFGDRGPNTEAFF. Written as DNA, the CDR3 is TGTGCCAGCAGCCCCTTCGGAGACAGGGGCCCGAACACTGAAGCTTTCTTT.

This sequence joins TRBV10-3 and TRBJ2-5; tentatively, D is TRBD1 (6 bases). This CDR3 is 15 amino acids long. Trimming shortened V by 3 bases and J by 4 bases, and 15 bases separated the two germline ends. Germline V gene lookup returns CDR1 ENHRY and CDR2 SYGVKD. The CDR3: CAISDGGPGIETQYF. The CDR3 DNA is TGTGCCATCAGTGATGGGGGCCCTGGGATAGAGACCCAGTACTTC.

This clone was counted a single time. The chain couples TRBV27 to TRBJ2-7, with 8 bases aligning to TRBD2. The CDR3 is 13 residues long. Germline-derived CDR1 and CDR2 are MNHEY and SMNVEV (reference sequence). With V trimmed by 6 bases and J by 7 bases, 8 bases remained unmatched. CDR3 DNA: TGTGCCAGCAGCCCGGGGGGGTCGAGGGAGCAGTACTTC. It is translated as CASSPGGSREQYF.

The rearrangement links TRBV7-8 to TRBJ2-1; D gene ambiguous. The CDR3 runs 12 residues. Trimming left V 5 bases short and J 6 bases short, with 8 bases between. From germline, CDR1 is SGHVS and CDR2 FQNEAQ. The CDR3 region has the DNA TGTGCCAGCAGCCCCATCGGCAATGAGCAGTTCTTC. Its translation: CASSPIGNEQFF. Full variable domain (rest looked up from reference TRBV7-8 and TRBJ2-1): GAGVSQSPRYKVAKRGQDVALRCDPISGHVSLFWYQQALGQGPEFLTYFQNEAQLDKSGLPSDRFFAERPEGSVSTLKIQRTQQEDSAVYLCASSPIGNEQFFGPGTRLTVL.

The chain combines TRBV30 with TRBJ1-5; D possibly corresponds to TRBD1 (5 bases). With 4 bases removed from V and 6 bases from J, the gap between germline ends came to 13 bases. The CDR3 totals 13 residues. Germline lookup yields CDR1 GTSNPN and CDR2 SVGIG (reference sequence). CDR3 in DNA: TGTGCCTGGACGTCGGGGGGGGGTCAGCCCCAGCATTTT. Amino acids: CAWTSGGGQPQHF.

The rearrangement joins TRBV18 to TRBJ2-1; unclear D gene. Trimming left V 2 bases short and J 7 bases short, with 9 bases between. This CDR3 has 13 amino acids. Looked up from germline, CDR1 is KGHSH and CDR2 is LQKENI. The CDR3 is CASSPRSRNEQFF. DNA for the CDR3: TGTGCCAGCTCACCAAGGTCCCGGAATGAGCAGTTCTTC. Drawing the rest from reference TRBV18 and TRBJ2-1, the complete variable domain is NAGVMQNPRHLVRRRGQEARLRCSPMKGHSHVYWYRQLPEEGLKFMVYLQKENIIDESGMPKERFSAEFPKEGPSILRIQQVVRGDSAAYFCASSPRSRNEQFFGPGTRLTVL.

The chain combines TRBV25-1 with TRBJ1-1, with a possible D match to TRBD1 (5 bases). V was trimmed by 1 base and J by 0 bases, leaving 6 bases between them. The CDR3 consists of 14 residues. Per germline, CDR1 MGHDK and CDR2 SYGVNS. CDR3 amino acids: CASSESTVNTEAFF. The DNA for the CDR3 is TGTGCCAGCAGTGAATCGACAGTGAACACTGAAGCTTTCTTT.

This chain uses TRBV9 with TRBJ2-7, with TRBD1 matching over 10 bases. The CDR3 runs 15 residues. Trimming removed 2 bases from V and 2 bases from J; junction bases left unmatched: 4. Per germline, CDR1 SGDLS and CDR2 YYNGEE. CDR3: CASSVGTGDPYEQYF. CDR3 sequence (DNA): TGTGCCAGCAGCGTGGGGACAGGGGACCCCTACGAGCAGTACTTC. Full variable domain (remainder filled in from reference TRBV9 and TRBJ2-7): DSGVTQTPKHLITATGQRVTLRCSPRSGDLSVYWYQQSLDQGLQFLIQYYNGEERAKGNILERFSAQQFPDLHSELNLSSLELGDSALYFCASSVGTGDPYEQYFGPGTRLTVT.

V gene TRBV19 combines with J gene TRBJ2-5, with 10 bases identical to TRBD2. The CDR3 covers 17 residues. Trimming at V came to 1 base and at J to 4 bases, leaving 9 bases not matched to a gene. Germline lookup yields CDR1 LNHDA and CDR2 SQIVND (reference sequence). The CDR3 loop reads CASSIVYTSGEGETQYF. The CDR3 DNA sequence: TGTGCCAGTAGTATAGTTTATACTAGCGGGGAGGGAGAGACCCAGTACTTC.

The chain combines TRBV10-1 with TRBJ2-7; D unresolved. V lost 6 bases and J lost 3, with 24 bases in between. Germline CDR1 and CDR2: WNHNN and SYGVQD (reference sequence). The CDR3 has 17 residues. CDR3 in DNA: TGCGCCAGCAGCCATAAGTTGCATGATTGCTTATTCTACGAGCAGTACTTC. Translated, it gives CASSHKLHDCLFYEQYF.

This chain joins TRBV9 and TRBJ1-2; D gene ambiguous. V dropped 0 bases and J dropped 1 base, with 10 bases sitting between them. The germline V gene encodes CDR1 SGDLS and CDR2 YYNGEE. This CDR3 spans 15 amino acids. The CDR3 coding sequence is TGTGCCAGCAGCGTAGGGCAAGGCCTTAACTATGGCTACACCTTC. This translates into CASSVGQGLNYGYTF. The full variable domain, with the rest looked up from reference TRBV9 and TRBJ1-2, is DSGVTQTPKHLITATGQRVTLRCSPRSGDLSVYWYQQSLDQGLQFLIQYYNGEERAKGNILERFSAQQFPDLHSELNLSSLELGDSALYFCASSVGQGLNYGYTFGSGTRLTVV.

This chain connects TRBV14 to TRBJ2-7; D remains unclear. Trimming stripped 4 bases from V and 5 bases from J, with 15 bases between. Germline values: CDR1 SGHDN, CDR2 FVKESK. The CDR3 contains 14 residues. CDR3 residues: CASSPFTGLDEQYF. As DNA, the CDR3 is TGTGCCAGCAGCCCCTTTACCGGGCTAGACGAGCAGTACTTC.

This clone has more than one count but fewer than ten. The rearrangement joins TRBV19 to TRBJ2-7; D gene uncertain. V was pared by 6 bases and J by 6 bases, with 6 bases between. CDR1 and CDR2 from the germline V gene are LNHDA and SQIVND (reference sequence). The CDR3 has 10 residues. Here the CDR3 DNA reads TGTGCCAGTAGCCCCCCCGAGCAGTACTTC. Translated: CASSPPEQYF.

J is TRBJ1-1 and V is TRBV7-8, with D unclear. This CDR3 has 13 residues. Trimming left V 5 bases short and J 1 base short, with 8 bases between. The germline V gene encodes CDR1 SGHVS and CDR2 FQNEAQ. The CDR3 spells CASSTTRNTEAFF. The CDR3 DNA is TGTGCCAGCAGCACAACACGGAACACTGAAGCTTTCTTT.

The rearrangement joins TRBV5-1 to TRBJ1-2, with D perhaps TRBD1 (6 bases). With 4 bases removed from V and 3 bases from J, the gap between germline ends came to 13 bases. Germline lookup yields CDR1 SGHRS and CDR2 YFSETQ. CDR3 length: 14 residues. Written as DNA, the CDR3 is TGCGCCAGCAGCGAACAGGGAGGGGACTATGGCTACACCTTC. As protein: CASSEQGGDYGYTF.